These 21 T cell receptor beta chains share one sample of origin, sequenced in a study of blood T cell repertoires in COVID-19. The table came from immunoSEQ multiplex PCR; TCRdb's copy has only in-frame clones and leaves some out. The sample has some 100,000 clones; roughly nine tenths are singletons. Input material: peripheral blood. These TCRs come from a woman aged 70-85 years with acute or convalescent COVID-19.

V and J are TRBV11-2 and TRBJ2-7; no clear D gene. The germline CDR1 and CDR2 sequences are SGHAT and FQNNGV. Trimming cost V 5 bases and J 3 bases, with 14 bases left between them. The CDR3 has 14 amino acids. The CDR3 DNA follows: TGTGCCAGCAGCAACATGGCCCGCAACTACGAGCAGTACGTC. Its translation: CASSNMARNYEQYV.

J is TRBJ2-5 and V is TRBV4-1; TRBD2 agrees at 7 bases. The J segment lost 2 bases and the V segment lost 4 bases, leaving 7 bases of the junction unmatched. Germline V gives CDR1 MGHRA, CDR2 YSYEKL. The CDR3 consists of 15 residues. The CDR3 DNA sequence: TGCGCCAGCAGCCCATATACCGGGGGGCAAGAGACCCAGTACTTC. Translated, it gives CASSPYTGGQETQYF.

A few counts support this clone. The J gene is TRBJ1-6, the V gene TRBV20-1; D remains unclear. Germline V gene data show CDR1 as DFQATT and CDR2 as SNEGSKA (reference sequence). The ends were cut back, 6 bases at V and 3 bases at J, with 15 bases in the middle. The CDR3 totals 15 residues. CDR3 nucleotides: TGCAGTGCAAGTACAACGAGACTCTATAATTCACCCCTCCACTTT. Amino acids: CSASTTRLYNSPLHF.

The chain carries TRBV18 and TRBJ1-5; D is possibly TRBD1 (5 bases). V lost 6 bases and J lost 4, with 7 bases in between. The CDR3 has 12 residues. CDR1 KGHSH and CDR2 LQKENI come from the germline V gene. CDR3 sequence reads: CASSGGNQPQHF. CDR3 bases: TGTGCCAGCTCGGGGGGAAATCAGCCCCAGCATTTT.

CDR3 amino acids: CASSPWGQGSYEQYF. CDR3 coding DNA: TGTGCCAGCAGTCCATGGGGACAGGGCTCCTACGAGCAGTACTTC. The chain links TRBV6-5 to TRBJ2-7; 9 nucleotides line up with TRBD1. The germline CDR1 and CDR2 sequences are MNHEY and SVGAGI. There are 15 residues in the CDR3. The V and J ends lost 5 bases and 0 bases, in that order; junction bases with no gene match: 5.

CDR3 amino acids: CASRPSGGRNEQFF. CDR3 DNA: TGTGCCAGCAGACCTAGCGGGGGGAGGAATGAGCAGTTCTTC. J is TRBJ2-1 and V is TRBV6-2 or TRBV6-3; 11 bases are shared with TRBD2. Germline V gene data show CDR1 as MNHEY and CDR2 as SVGEGT. Germline trimming cut 6 bases from V and 7 bases from J; bases unmatched to any gene: 5. The CDR3 has 14 amino acids.

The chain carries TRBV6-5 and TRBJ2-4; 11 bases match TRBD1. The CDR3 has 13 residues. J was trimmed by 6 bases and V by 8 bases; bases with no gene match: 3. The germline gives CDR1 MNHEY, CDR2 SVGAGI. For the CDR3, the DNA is TGTGCCAGCGGGGACAGGGGGTTAAACATTCAGTACTTC. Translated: CASGDRGLNIQYF.

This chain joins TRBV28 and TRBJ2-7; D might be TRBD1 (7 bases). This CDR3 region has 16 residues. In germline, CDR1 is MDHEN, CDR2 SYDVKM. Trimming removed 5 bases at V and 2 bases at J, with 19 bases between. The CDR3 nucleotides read TGTGCCAGCAGTCTAGACCCCAGGGGGGTTCCCTACGAGCAGTACTTC. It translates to CASSLDPRGVPYEQYF.

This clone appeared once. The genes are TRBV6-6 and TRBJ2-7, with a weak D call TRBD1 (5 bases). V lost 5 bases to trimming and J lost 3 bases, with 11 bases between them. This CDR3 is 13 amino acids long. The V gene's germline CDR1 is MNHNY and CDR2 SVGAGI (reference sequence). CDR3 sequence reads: CASSPDSYYEQYV. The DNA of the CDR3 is TGTGCCAGCAGTCCCGACAGCTACTACGAGCAGTACGTC.

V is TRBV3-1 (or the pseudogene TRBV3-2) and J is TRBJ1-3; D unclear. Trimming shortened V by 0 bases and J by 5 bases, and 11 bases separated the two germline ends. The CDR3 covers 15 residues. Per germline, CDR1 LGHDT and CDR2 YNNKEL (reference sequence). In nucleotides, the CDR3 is TGTGCCAGCAGCCAAGATAGACACGGTAGAAACACCATATATTTT. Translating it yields CASSQDRHGRNTIYF.

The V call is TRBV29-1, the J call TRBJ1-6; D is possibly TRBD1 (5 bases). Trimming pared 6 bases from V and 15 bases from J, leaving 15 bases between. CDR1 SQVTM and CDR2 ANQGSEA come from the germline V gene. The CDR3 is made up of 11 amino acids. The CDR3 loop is CSVDSGTGLHF. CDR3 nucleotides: TGCAGCGTAGACAGCGGGACTGGCCTCCACTTT.

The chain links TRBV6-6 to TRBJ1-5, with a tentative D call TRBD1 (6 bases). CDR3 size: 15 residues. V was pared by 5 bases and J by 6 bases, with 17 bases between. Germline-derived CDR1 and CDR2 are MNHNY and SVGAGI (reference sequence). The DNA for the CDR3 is TGTGCCAGCAGTCCAGGGGACATTTATTTTCAGCCCCAGCATTTT. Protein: CASSPGDIYFQPQHF.

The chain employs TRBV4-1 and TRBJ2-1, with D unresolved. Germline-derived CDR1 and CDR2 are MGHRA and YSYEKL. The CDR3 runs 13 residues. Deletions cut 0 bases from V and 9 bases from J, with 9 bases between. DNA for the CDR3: TGCGCCAGCAGCCAAGACTACGTTCGTGAGCAGTTCTTC. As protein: CASSQDYVREQFF.

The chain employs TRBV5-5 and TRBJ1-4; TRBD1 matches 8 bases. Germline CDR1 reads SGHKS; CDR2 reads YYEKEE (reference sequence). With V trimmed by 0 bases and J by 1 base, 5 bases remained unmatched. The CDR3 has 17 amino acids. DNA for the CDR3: TGTGCCAGCAGCTTGGGCGACAGGGGACAAACTAATGAAAAACTGTTTTTT. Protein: CASSLGDRGQTNEKLFF.

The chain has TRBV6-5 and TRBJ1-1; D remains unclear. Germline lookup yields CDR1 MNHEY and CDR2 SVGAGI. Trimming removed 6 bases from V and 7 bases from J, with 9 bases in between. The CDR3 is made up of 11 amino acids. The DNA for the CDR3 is TGTGCCAGCAGGAGGGTAGTTGAAGCTTTCTTT. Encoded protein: CASRRVVEAFF.

CDR3 bases: TGTGCCAGCAGGGACAGGGGATCCATCACCTTC. Encoded protein: CASRDRGSITF. V is TRBV28 and J is TRBJ1-2; 9 nucleotides agree with TRBD1. The ends lost 6 bases at V and 13 bases at J; junction bases unmatched: 6. The CDR3 runs 11 residues. The germline gives CDR1 MDHEN, CDR2 SYDVKM.

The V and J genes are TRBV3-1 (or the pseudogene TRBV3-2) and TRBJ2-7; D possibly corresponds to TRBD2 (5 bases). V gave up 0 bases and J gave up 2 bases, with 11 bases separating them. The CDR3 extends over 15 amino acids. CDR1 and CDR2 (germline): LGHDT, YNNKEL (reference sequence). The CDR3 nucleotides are TGTGCCAGCAGCCAAGAGACGGGAAGGGCCTACGAGCAGTACTTC. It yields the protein CASSQETGRAYEQYF.

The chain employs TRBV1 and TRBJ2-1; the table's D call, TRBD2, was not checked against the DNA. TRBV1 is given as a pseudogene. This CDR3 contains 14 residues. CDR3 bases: TGCACCCCACTGGGCAGCGGGAGCTACAATGAGCAGTTCTTC. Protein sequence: CTPLGSGSYNEQFF.

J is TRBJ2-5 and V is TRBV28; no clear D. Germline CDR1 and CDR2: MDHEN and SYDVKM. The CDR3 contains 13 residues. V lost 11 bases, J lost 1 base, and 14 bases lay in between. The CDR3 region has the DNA TGTGCCGGCTCCCAGGCGAGCCAAGAGACCCAGTACTTC. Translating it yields CAGSQASQETQYF.

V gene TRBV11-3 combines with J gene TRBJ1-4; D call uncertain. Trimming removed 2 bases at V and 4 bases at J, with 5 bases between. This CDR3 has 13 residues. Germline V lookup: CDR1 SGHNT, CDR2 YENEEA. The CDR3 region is CASSLSNNEKLFF. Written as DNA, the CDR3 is TGTGCCAGCAGCTTATCAAATAATGAAAAACTGTTTTTT.

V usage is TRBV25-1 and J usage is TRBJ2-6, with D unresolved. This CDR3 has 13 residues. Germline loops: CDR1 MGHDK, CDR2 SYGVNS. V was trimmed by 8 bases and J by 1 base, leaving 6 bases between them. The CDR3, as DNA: TGTGCCAGCCAGGCGTCTGGGGCCAACGTCCTGACTTTC. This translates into CASQASGANVLTF.